A selection of T cell receptor beta chains follows, all from one sample in a study of blood T cell repertoires in COVID-19. Assay: immunoSEQ multiplex PCR; the TCRdb copy retains only in-frame clones and omits some. The table shows about 240,000 clones, with approximately 85% occurring only once. The sequenced material came from peripheral blood. The receptors were gathered from a woman between 70 and 85 years old with acute or convalescent COVID-19. The CDR3 runs from the conserved cysteine through the conserved F or W. The order of the fields is D gene, clone size, V gene, J gene, CDR3 protein, CDR3 DNA. D genes are given only for firm matches. Clone size is shown for a subset of rows, as once, few, many or a class of expanded clone.

d_call: .
clone_size: many
v_call: TRBV5-4
j_call: TRBJ1-5
cdr3_aa: CASSIQGLGNQPQHF
cdr3_nt: TGTGCCAGCAGCATTCAGGGGTTGGGCAATCAGCCCCAGCATTTT

d_call: TRBD2
clone_size: .
v_call: TRBV3-1/TRBV3-2
j_call: TRBJ2-1
cdr3_aa: CASSPPGTRDEQFF
cdr3_nt: TGTGCCAGCAGCCCACCCGGGACTAGGGATGAGCAGTTCTTC

d_call: .
clone_size: .
v_call: TRBV7-2
j_call: TRBJ2-1
cdr3_aa: CASVGQVSSYNEQFF
cdr3_nt: TGTGCCAGCGTGGGCCAGGTGAGCTCCTACAATGAGCAGTTCTTC

d_call: .
clone_size: .
v_call: TRBV27
j_call: TRBJ2-5
cdr3_aa: CASSTRQGLETQYF
cdr3_nt: TGTGCCAGCAGTACGAGACAGGGACTGGAGACCCAGTACTTC

d_call: TRBD1
clone_size: .
v_call: TRBV18
j_call: TRBJ1-2
cdr3_aa: CASSRSVGGGNGYTF
cdr3_nt: TGTGCCAGCTCCCGGAGCGTAGGGGGCGGTAATGGCTACACCTTC

d_call: .
clone_size: .
v_call: TRBV4-2
j_call: TRBJ2-7
cdr3_aa: CASSLQGTYEQYF
cdr3_nt: TGTGCCAGCAGCTTACAGGGAACCTACGAGCAGTACTTC

d_call: TRBD1
clone_size: few
v_call: TRBV28
j_call: TRBJ1-1
cdr3_aa: CASSLPGTGVTEAFF
cdr3_nt: TGTGCCAGCAGTTTACCCGGGACAGGGGTCACTGAAGCTTTCTTT

d_call: .
clone_size: .
v_call: TRBV7-6
j_call: TRBJ1-3
cdr3_aa: CASSLGPRSGASGNTIYF
cdr3_nt: TGTGCCAGCAGCTTAGGGCCCAGATCAGGGGCCTCTGGAAACACCATATATTTT

d_call: .
clone_size: .
v_call: TRBV6-1
j_call: TRBJ2-5
cdr3_aa: CASSEDRRPPETQYF
cdr3_nt: TGTGCCAGCAGTGAAGATCGGCGGCCTCCTGAGACCCAGTACTTC

d_call: .
clone_size: .
v_call: TRBV2
j_call: TRBJ1-3
cdr3_aa: CASSTGSGFSGNTIYF
cdr3_nt: TGTGCCAGCAGTACAGGGTCGGGCTTCTCTGGAAACACCATATATTTT

d_call: .
clone_size: .
v_call: TRBV28
j_call: TRBJ1-1
cdr3_aa: CASRRLGGGMNTEAFF
cdr3_nt: TGTGCCAGCAGGCGACTCGGGGGGGGAATGAACACTGAAGCTTTCTTT

d_call: TRBD1
clone_size: .
v_call: TRBV19
j_call: TRBJ1-2
cdr3_aa: CASSPQGGDYGYTF
cdr3_nt: TGTGCCAGTAGTCCGCAGGGGGGCGACTATGGCTACACCTTC

d_call: .
clone_size: .
v_call: TRBV9
j_call: TRBJ2-2
cdr3_aa: CASSVDAGHTGELFF
cdr3_nt: TGTGCCAGCAGCGTAGACGCAGGGCACACCGGGGAGCTGTTTTTT

d_call: .
clone_size: .
v_call: TRBV18
j_call: TRBJ1-2
cdr3_aa: CASSSRDTANYGYTF
cdr3_nt: TGTGCCAGCTCATCTCGGGACACAGCTAACTATGGCTACACCTTC

d_call: .
clone_size: .
v_call: TRBV9
j_call: TRBJ2-7
cdr3_aa: CASSVGTGVISYEQYF
cdr3_nt: TGTGCCAGCAGCGTAGGGACGGGGGTAATCTCCTACGAGCAGTACTTC

d_call: .
clone_size: few
v_call: TRBV6-1
j_call: TRBJ2-7
cdr3_aa: CASSEWVSDSYEQYF
cdr3_nt: TGTGCCAGCAGTGAATGGGTAAGCGACTCCTACGAGCAGTACTTC

d_call: TRBD1
clone_size: .
v_call: TRBV10-3
j_call: TRBJ1-5
cdr3_aa: CAITPDRVEPQHF
cdr3_nt: TGTGCCATCACTCCGGACAGGGTAGAGCCCCAGCATTTT

d_call: TRBD2
clone_size: once
v_call: TRBV6-4
j_call: TRBJ2-2
cdr3_aa: CASSRLAGPLGGELFF
cdr3_nt: TGTGCCAGCTCTCGTTTAGCGGGGCCCCTTGGCGGGGAGCTGTTTTTT

d_call: TRBD1
clone_size: .
v_call: TRBV7-2
j_call: TRBJ1-2
cdr3_aa: CASSLAHTGQSDGYTF
cdr3_nt: TGTGCCAGCAGCTTAGCCCACACGGGACAGTCGGATGGCTACACCTTC

d_call: .
clone_size: .
v_call: TRBV7-9
j_call: TRBJ1-6
cdr3_aa: CASSPLGRVPTSPPLHF
cdr3_nt: TGTGCCAGCAGCCCCCTCGGCAGGGTTCCTACGTCTCCACCCCTCCACTTT

d_call: .
clone_size: .
v_call: TRBV14
j_call: TRBJ1-5
cdr3_aa: CASRDQTQGKGNSNQPQHF
cdr3_nt: TGTGCCAGCAGAGATCAGACACAGGGCAAAGGAAATAGCAATCAGCCCCAGCATTTT

d_call: .
clone_size: .
v_call: TRBV19
j_call: TRBJ1-4
cdr3_aa: CASTPGGGFEKLFF
cdr3_nt: TGTGCCAGTACCCCGGGTGGCGGCTTCGAAAAACTGTTTTTT

d_call: .
clone_size: .
v_call: TRBV6-6
j_call: TRBJ2-7
cdr3_aa: CASSLFGTGTNTYEQYF
cdr3_nt: TGTGCCAGCAGTCTCTTTGGAACCGGGACAAACACCTACGAGCAGTACTTC

d_call: TRBD1
clone_size: .
v_call: TRBV7-2
j_call: TRBJ2-2
cdr3_aa: CASSRDRFPGELFF
cdr3_nt: TGTGCCAGCAGTCGGGACAGGTTTCCCGGGGAGCTGTTTTTT

d_call: .
clone_size: .
v_call: TRBV12-2
j_call: TRBJ2-3
cdr3_aa: CASRFDKSSTDTQYF
cdr3_nt: TGTGCAAGTCGCTTCGACAAGTCTAGCACAGATACGCAGTATTTT

d_call: TRBD1
clone_size: once
v_call: TRBV7-8
j_call: TRBJ1-2
cdr3_aa: CASSLVSGQGAGYTF
cdr3_nt: TGTGCCAGCAGCTTAGTGTCCGGACAGGGGGCTGGCTACACCTTC

d_call: .
clone_size: .
v_call: TRBV27
j_call: TRBJ2-7
cdr3_aa: CASSLAGTLFRNEQYF
cdr3_nt: TGTGCCAGCAGTTTAGCCGGGACTCTGTTTCGGAACGAGCAGTACTTC

d_call: .
clone_size: .
v_call: TRBV7-8
j_call: TRBJ2-1
cdr3_aa: CASSLGVWGGNEQFF
cdr3_nt: TGTGCCAGCAGCTTAGGTGTCTGGGGCGGTAATGAGCAGTTCTTC

d_call: .
clone_size: .
v_call: TRBV6-5
j_call: TRBJ2-5
cdr3_aa: CASSYSSGWVQETQYF
cdr3_nt: TGTGCCAGCAGTTACTCAAGCGGATGGGTACAAGAGACCCAGTACTTC

d_call: TRBD1
clone_size: .
v_call: TRBV5-1
j_call: TRBJ2-7
cdr3_aa: CASSLEGRGNEQYF
cdr3_nt: TGCGCCAGCAGCTTGGAGGGCAGGGGGAACGAGCAGTACTTC

d_call: .
clone_size: .
v_call: TRBV6-1
j_call: TRBJ1-2
cdr3_aa: CASSEAKYSGVGYTF
cdr3_nt: TGTGCCAGCAGTGAAGCGAAGTATTCTGGAGTTGGCTACACCTTC

d_call: TRBD1
clone_size: .
v_call: TRBV19
j_call: TRBJ2-1
cdr3_aa: CASSIEWTGSNEQFF
cdr3_nt: TGTGCCAGTAGTATAGAGTGGACAGGGAGCAATGAGCAGTTCTTC

d_call: TRBD1
clone_size: once
v_call: TRBV19
j_call: TRBJ2-1
cdr3_aa: CASSLGQGNEQFF
cdr3_nt: TGTGCCAGTAGTCTGGGACAGGGGAATGAGCAGTTCTTC

d_call: .
clone_size: .
v_call: TRBV6-1
j_call: TRBJ2-7
cdr3_aa: CASSEQDYEQYF
cdr3_nt: TGTGCCAGCAGTGAGCAGGACTACGAGCAGTACTTC

d_call: TRBD2
clone_size: few
v_call: TRBV5-1
j_call: TRBJ2-3
cdr3_aa: CASSISGGASTDTQYF
cdr3_nt: TGCGCCAGCAGTATAAGCGGGGGGGCTAGCACAGATACGCAGTATTTT

d_call: .
clone_size: .
v_call: TRBV28
j_call: TRBJ2-5
cdr3_aa: CASSYPGGSETQYF
cdr3_nt: TGTGCCAGCAGTTACCCGGGGGGCAGCGAGACCCAGTACTTC

d_call: TRBD1
clone_size: .
v_call: TRBV19
j_call: TRBJ1-6
cdr3_aa: CASSRQGRNSPLHF
cdr3_nt: TGTGCCAGTAGTCGACAGGGGCGTAATTCACCCCTCCACTTT

d_call: TRBD1
clone_size: .
v_call: TRBV20-1
j_call: TRBJ1-2
cdr3_aa: CSASRTGEDYGYTF
cdr3_nt: TGCAGTGCTAGTAGGACAGGGGAAGACTATGGCTACACCTTC

d_call: .
clone_size: few
v_call: TRBV5-6
j_call: TRBJ2-5
cdr3_aa: CASSLNRETQYF
cdr3_nt: TGTGCCAGCAGCTTAAACAGGGAGACCCAGTACTTC

d_call: .
clone_size: .
v_call: TRBV19
j_call: TRBJ1-2
cdr3_aa: CASKIDTRDFYGYTF
cdr3_nt: TGTGCCAGTAAAATAGACACGCGGGATTTCTATGGCTACACCTTC

d_call: .
clone_size: .
v_call: TRBV30
j_call: TRBJ1-1
cdr3_aa: CAHTENTEAFF
cdr3_nt: TGTGCTCATACAGAAAACACTGAAGCTTTCTTT

d_call: TRBD1
clone_size: .
v_call: TRBV19
j_call: TRBJ1-2
cdr3_aa: CASGTGELEGYTF
cdr3_nt: TGTGCCAGTGGGACAGGGGAACTGGAAGGCTACACCTTC

d_call: .
clone_size: .
v_call: TRBV6-6
j_call: TRBJ2-3
cdr3_aa: CASSYNGRTDTQYF
cdr3_nt: TGTGCCAGCAGTTATAACGGTCGCACAGATACGCAGTATTTT

d_call: TRBD2
clone_size: .
v_call: TRBV7-2
j_call: TRBJ2-3
cdr3_aa: CASSLLTSGAINTQYF
cdr3_nt: TGTGCCAGCAGCTTACTTACTAGCGGGGCGATCAATACGCAGTATTTT

d_call: TRBD1
clone_size: .
v_call: TRBV28
j_call: TRBJ1-1
cdr3_aa: CASSPGTGVTEAFF
cdr3_nt: TGTGCCAGCAGCCCCGGGACAGGGGTCACTGAAGCTTTCTTT

d_call: .
clone_size: .
v_call: TRBV6-5
j_call: TRBJ1-5
cdr3_aa: CASSQGRANQPQHF
cdr3_nt: TGTGCCAGCAGTCAGGGTAGGGCTAATCAGCCCCAGCATTTT

d_call: .
clone_size: .
v_call: TRBV4-1
j_call: TRBJ1-5
cdr3_aa: CASSQGLRGRGGQPQHF
cdr3_nt: TGCGCCAGCAGCCAAGGCCTTCGCGGTAGGGGAGGTCAGCCCCAGCATTTT

d_call: TRBD1
clone_size: .
v_call: TRBV7-2
j_call: TRBJ1-4
cdr3_aa: CASSSRTGRNEKLFF
cdr3_nt: TGTGCCAGCAGCTCCCGGACAGGGAGGAACGAAAAACTGTTTTTT

d_call: .
clone_size: .
v_call: TRBV4-3
j_call: TRBJ2-5
cdr3_aa: CASSQEVAWVEETQYF
cdr3_nt: TGCGCCAGCAGCCAAGAAGTAGCATGGGTGGAAGAGACCCAGTACTTC

d_call: .
clone_size: .
v_call: TRBV7-9
j_call: TRBJ2-2
cdr3_aa: CASSYGLNTGELFF
cdr3_nt: TGTGCCAGCAGCTACGGACTCAACACCGGGGAGCTGTTTTTT

d_call: TRBD1
clone_size: .
v_call: TRBV4-3
j_call: TRBJ2-2
cdr3_aa: CASSQGTGGYTGELFF
cdr3_nt: TGCGCCAGCAGCCAAGGGACAGGGGGCTACACCGGGGAGCTGTTTTTT

d_call: .
clone_size: few
v_call: TRBV6-5
j_call: TRBJ1-5
cdr3_aa: CASTSGGSNQPQHF
cdr3_nt: TGTGCCAGCACCTCCGGGGGGAGCAATCAGCCCCAGCATTTT

d_call: .
clone_size: .
v_call: TRBV27
j_call: TRBJ1-2
cdr3_aa: CASSFLGDYGYTF
cdr3_nt: TGTGCCAGCAGTTTTTTAGGGGACTATGGCTACACCTTC

d_call: TRBD1
clone_size: .
v_call: TRBV5-4
j_call: TRBJ1-1
cdr3_aa: CASRSFSGGGTEAFF
cdr3_nt: TGTGCCAGCAGAAGCTTCTCAGGGGGCGGCACTGAAGCTTTCTTT

d_call: .
clone_size: .
v_call: TRBV20-1
j_call: TRBJ1-6
cdr3_aa: CSARQDSPLHF
cdr3_nt: TGCAGTGCTAGACAGGATTCACCCCTCCACTTT